This TCR beta chain stems from a study of shared clonotypes between healthy human individuals. The donors, healthy adults who were HIV-negative, had experienced no recent acute infections or vaccinations. Genomic DNA of every subset was divided equally among multiple immunoSEQ plates. Roughly 30,000 T cell genomes, or 300 to 350 ng DNA, went into unsorted PBMC replicate PCRs. In the authors' workflow: Filtering was not the same, since immunoSEQ gave junction-only sequences without quality scores. Libraries were prepared by immunoSEQ multiplex PCR; TCRdb keeps only in-frame clonotypes and omits some of them. V, J and clone size are those of that table, while D and trimming were read from the DNA. The data show 550,000 to 600,000 clones, 70% to 80% seen once. This clone showed up many times. CDR1 is SGHAT and CDR2 is FQNNGV in the germline V gene. The CDR3 spans 17 residues. The V and J ends lost 5 bases and 2 bases, in that order; junction bases with no gene match: 13.

The receptor was derived from a woman aged 40 to 50 in good health. Some clones in this sample may be carry-over from other donors' samples. The sample was PBMCs. This rearrangement joins TRBV11-2 to TRBJ2-5; the match to TRBD2 covers 8 bases. DNA of the CDR3: TGTGCCAGCAGCGTAGCCGGGTTCGCGGGAGGACAAGAGACCCAGTACTTC. Translating it yields CASSVAGFAGGQETQYF.